The rows below give T cell receptor beta chains drawn from one sample of a study of multiple sclerosis patients with progressive multifocal leukoencephalopathy. Sequencing used immunoSEQ multiplex PCR; TCRdb keeps in-frame clones, though not all of them. The repertoire holds fewer than 40,000 clones, with about 91% as singletons. Sequenced here: PBMCs, sampled from a patient treated with natalizumab. The receptors were sampled from a woman between 35 and 50 years old with progressive multifocal leukoencephalopathy. The CDR3 runs from the conserved cysteine through the conserved F or W. Fields, in order: J gene, V gene, D gene, clone size, CDR3 DNA, CDR3 protein. D genes are given only for firm matches. For some rows the clone size is stated as once, few or many, or as a class when expanded; others skip it.

J gene: TRBJ1-2; V gene: TRBV19; D gene: -; clone size: -; CDR3 DNA: TGTGCCAGCCTTGGAAGCCTTAGCTATGGCTACACCTTC; CDR3 protein: CASLGSLSYGYTF
J gene: TRBJ1-5; V gene: TRBV7-2; D gene: TRBD1; clone size: -; CDR3 DNA: TGTGCCAGCAGCCTTGACAGGGGAGCTCAGCCCCAGCATTTT; CDR3 protein: CASSLDRGAQPQHF
J gene: TRBJ1-6; V gene: TRBV4-3; D gene: -; clone size: -; CDR3 DNA: TGCGCCAGCAGCCAAGCATGGGCAGGGCAATCACCCCTCCACTTT; CDR3 protein: CASSQAWAGQSPLHF
J gene: TRBJ2-7; V gene: TRBV7-2; D gene: TRBD1; clone size: -; CDR3 DNA: TGTGCCAGCAGGCCGGGGACAGGCCCCTACGAGCAGTACTTC; CDR3 protein: CASRPGTGPYEQYF
J gene: TRBJ2-7; V gene: TRBV21-1; D gene: -; clone size: -; CDR3 DNA: TGTGCCAGCAGTGAAATTGGGACAGGGGAGGGGTGCGAGCAGTACTTC; CDR3 protein: CASSEIGTGEGCEQYF
J gene: TRBJ2-1; V gene: TRBV6-5; D gene: -; clone size: -; CDR3 DNA: TGTGCCAGCAGTTACTATGGAGATGAGCAGTTCTTC; CDR3 protein: CASSYYGDEQFF
J gene: TRBJ2-2; V gene: TRBV2; D gene: -; clone size: -; CDR3 DNA: TGTGCCAGCAGAAACCTCCCCCGAACGGCCGGGGAGCTGTTTTTT; CDR3 protein: CASRNLPRTAGELFF
J gene: TRBJ1-2; V gene: TRBV5-4; D gene: TRBD1; clone size: -; CDR3 DNA: TGTGCCAGCAGCCAGGAAACAGGGGTGGGCGGCTACACCTTC; CDR3 protein: CASSQETGVGGYTF
J gene: TRBJ2-7; V gene: TRBV7-9; D gene: TRBD1; clone size: few; CDR3 DNA: TGTGCCAGCAGCTCGGGACAGCGGTCCTACGAGCAGTACTTC; CDR3 protein: CASSSGQRSYEQYF
J gene: TRBJ1-1; V gene: TRBV27; D gene: -; clone size: -; CDR3 DNA: TGTGCCAGCAGTTACCCCGGGGGCGGGGACACTGAAGCTTTCTTT; CDR3 protein: CASSYPGGGDTEAFF
J gene: TRBJ1-3; V gene: TRBV11-2; D gene: -; clone size: -; CDR3 DNA: TGTGCCAGCAGCTTAGCCTTCAGGGGCCTGAGCTCTGGAAACACCATATATTTT; CDR3 protein: CASSLAFRGLSSGNTIYF
J gene: TRBJ2-1; V gene: TRBV7-6; D gene: -; clone size: -; CDR3 DNA: TGTGCCAGCAGCTTAGTGCTGGGTACTTCCTACAATGAGCAGTTCTTC; CDR3 protein: CASSLVLGTSYNEQFF
J gene: TRBJ1-1; V gene: TRBV27; D gene: -; clone size: -; CDR3 DNA: TGTGCCACCGGGGTCGGGAGAACTGAAGCTTTCTTT; CDR3 protein: CATGVGRTEAFF
J gene: TRBJ1-4; V gene: TRBV28; D gene: -; clone size: -; CDR3 DNA: TGTGCCAGCAGTCCACCGACAGGCTCTAATGAAAAACTGTTTTTT; CDR3 protein: CASSPPTGSNEKLFF
J gene: TRBJ1-4; V gene: TRBV6-1; D gene: TRBD1; clone size: -; CDR3 DNA: TGTGCCAGCAGTAACCCCGGGACAGGGTCTGAAAAACTGTTTTTT; CDR3 protein: CASSNPGTGSEKLFF
J gene: TRBJ1-1; V gene: TRBV30; D gene: -; clone size: -; CDR3 DNA: TGTGCCTGGACTCGGGGCGGGGCGGTGACTGAAGCTTTCTTT; CDR3 protein: CAWTRGGAVTEAFF
J gene: TRBJ1-2; V gene: TRBV18; D gene: TRBD1; clone size: few; CDR3 DNA: TGTGCCAGCTCACCCGTAGGACAGGGGGCTTATGGCTACACCTTC; CDR3 protein: CASSPVGQGAYGYTF
J gene: TRBJ1-2; V gene: TRBV5-1; D gene: -; clone size: -; CDR3 DNA: TGCGCCAGCAGCTTTCGGTTACCTAACTATGGCTACACCTTC; CDR3 protein: CASSFRLPNYGYTF
J gene: TRBJ2-4; V gene: TRBV25-1; D gene: -; clone size: -; CDR3 DNA: TGTGCCAGCAAGATTGGGACACCCTTGACCAAAAACATTCAGTACTTC; CDR3 protein: CASKIGTPLTKNIQYF
J gene: TRBJ2-1; V gene: TRBV7-2; D gene: TRBD1; clone size: -; CDR3 DNA: TGTGCCAGCAGTACCGGGACAGGGGTGTTTGAGCAGTTCTTC; CDR3 protein: CASSTGTGVFEQFF